This T cell receptor beta chain was recorded in a study of beta chain features in type 1 diabetes. Looking at the study overall: All samples combined gave around 100,000,000 sorted cells for examination.

Sequenced material consisted of expressed TCRB transcripts (all of the isolated RNA was reverse transcribed). Sequencing used immunoSEQ multiplex PCR; TCRdb keeps in-frame clones, though not all of them. The repertoire holds around 190,000 clones, with around an eighth as singletons. The CDR3 extends over 16 amino acids. V dropped 3 bases and J dropped 7; count of bases not matched to a gene: 6. Germline CDR1 and CDR2: KGHSH and LQKENI. Overall study findings and caveats: Patients showed naive, central memory and Treg TCRB repertoires that appeared more similar than those of healthy donors. In all four CD4+ subsets, TCRB CDR3 length was significantly, moderately reduced in type 1 diabetes.

As concerns this clone: Its antigen is currently unknown.

The TCR was taken from a woman aged 18-29 years in good health. The sample consisted of central memory CD4+ T cells from blood. The chain joins TRBV18 to TRBJ2-2; 12 nucleotides line up with TRBD2. The CDR3 region has the DNA TGTGCCAGCTCACCGTGGACTAGCGGGACCGGCGGGGAGCTGTTTTTT. Its protein product is CASSPWTSGTGGELFF.